The entry that follows covers one T cell receptor beta chain sequence. This record belongs to a study of tumor and adjacent non-tumor tissue in lung cancer. RNA was extracted from bulk tissue without any cell sorting. Per the germline V gene, CDR1 is SGHTA and CDR2 is FQGTGA. The CDR3 covers 14 residues. The V gene lost 8 bases and the J gene lost 4 bases, with 14 bases spanning the gap. Three rounds of nested PCR, following a modified ARM-PCR protocol, produced the TCRbeta library. TCRdb processed the multiplex PCR reads anew with MiXCR; each CDR3 protein has one entry. The sample records approximately 79,000 distinct CDR3 sequences, over 60% being singletons.

Sequences were obtained from lung tumor tissue. The sequence came from a woman between 40 and 55 years old with non-small cell lung cancer. This chain links TRBV7-3 with TRBJ2-2; D is possibly TRBD1 or TRBD2 (5 bases each). The chain's CDR3 is CASAKKGSTGELFF. DNA of the CDR3: TGTGCCAGCGCGAAGAAGGGGAGCACCGGGGAGCTGTTTTTT.